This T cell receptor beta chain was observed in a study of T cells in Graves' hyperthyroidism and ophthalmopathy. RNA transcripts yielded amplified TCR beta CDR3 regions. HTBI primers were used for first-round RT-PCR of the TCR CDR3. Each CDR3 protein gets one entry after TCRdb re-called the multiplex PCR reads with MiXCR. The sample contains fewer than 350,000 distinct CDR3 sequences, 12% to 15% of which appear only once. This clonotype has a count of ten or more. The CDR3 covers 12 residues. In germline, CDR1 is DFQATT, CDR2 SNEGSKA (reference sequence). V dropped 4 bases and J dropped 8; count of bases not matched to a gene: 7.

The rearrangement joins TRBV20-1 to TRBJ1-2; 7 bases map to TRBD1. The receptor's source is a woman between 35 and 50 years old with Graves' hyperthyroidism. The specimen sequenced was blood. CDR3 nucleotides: TGCAGTGCTACAACGACAGGGCGAGGCTACACCTTC. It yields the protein CSATTTGRGYTF.